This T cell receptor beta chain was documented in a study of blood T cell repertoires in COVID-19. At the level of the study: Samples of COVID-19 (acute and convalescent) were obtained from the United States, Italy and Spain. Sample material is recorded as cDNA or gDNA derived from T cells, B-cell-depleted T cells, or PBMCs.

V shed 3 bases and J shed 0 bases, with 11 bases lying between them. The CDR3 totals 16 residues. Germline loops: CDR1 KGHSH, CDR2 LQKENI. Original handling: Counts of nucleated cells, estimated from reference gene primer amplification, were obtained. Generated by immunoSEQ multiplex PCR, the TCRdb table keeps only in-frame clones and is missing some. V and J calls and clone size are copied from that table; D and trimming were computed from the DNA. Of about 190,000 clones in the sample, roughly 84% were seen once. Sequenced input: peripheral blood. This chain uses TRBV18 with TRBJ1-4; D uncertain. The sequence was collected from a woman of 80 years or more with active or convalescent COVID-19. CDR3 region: CASSPQTSATNEKLFF. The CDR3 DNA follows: TGTGCCAGCTCACCGCAGACATCCGCAACTAATGAAAAACTGTTTTTT.